The sequence of this TCR beta chain was determined in a study of blood T cell repertoires in COVID-19. Study-wide background: Sites in the United States, Italy and Spain provided acute and convalescent COVID-19 samples. T cells, B-cell-depleted T cells, or PBMCs supplied cDNA or gDNA.

Adults between about 18 and 89 years of age took part from 24 US areas. Germline V CDR1 and CDR2: SGHRS, YFSETQ. The ends lost 4 bases at V and 0 bases at J; junction bases unmatched: 3. The CDR3 covers 14 residues. Here immunoSEQ multiplex PCR was the method, and the copy in TCRdb shows in-frame clones only, minus some. The sample consists of approximately 300,000 clones, around 90% of them appearing once. This receptor was obtained from a woman under 40 who had recovered from COVID-19. The sample consisted of PBMCs or T cells enriched from blood (not recorded which). The chain links TRBV5-1 to TRBJ2-7, with 8 bases that match TRBD1. As DNA, the CDR3 is TGCGCCAGCAGCCGGGACAGGAGCTCCTACGAGCAGTACTTC. Encoded protein: CASSRDRSSYEQYF.